These 18 T cell receptor beta chains came from one sample sequenced in a study of blood T cell repertoires in COVID-19. Sequencing used immunoSEQ multiplex PCR; TCRdb keeps in-frame clones, though not all of them. The data hold nearly 80,000 clones, with around 83% observed a single time. The sequenced sample was peripheral blood. These receptors were collected from a woman in her seventies with acute or convalescent COVID-19.

The V gene is TRBV18, the J gene TRBJ1-2; D is possibly TRBD1 (6 bases). CDR3 length: 13 residues. Germline V gives CDR1 KGHSH, CDR2 LQKENI. The V gene lost 2 bases and the J gene lost 6 bases, with 10 bases spanning the gap. CDR3 protein: CASSPDQGNGYTF. DNA of the CDR3: TGTGCCAGCTCACCAGACCAGGGGAATGGCTACACCTTC.

The chain recombines TRBV5-1 with TRBJ2-4; tentative D call: TRBD2 (6 bases). V lost 6 bases to trimming and J lost 8 bases, with 15 bases between them. Germline V gives CDR1 SGHRS, CDR2 YFSETQ. This CDR3 region has 13 residues. CDR3 bases: TGCGCCAGCAACGTCGGGGGAGAGGACATTCAGTACTTC. Its protein product is CASNVGGEDIQYF. The whole variable domain, filled in from reference TRBV5-1 and TRBJ2-4, reads KAGVTQTPRYLIKTRGQQVTLSCSPISGHRSVSWYQQTPGQGLQFLFEYFSETQRNKGNFPGRFSGRQFSNSRSEMNVSTLELGDSALYLCASNVGGEDIQYFGAGTRLSVL.

The rearrangement joins TRBV5-4 to TRBJ2-5, with 9 bases that match TRBD1. The CDR3 runs to 14 residues. Germline CDR1 reads SGHNT; CDR2 reads YYREEE (reference sequence). The V gene end was trimmed by 4 bases and the J gene end by 5 bases; junction bases not matched to a gene: 6. The CDR3 loop is CASSPDRGTETQYF. CDR3 nucleotides: TGTGCCAGCAGCCCGGACAGGGGAACGGAGACCCAGTACTTC.

This chain connects TRBV10-3 to TRBJ2-6; D uncertain. Trimming shortened V by 6 bases and J by 2 bases, and 5 bases separated the two germline ends. The length of the CDR3 is 13 residues. The V gene's germline CDR1 is ENHRY and CDR2 SYGVKD. CDR3 in amino acids: CAISPPGANVLTF. CDR3 DNA: TGTGCCATCAGCCCTCCTGGGGCCAACGTCCTGACTTTC.

The chain couples TRBV4-1 to TRBJ2-4; D is perhaps TRBD1 (5 bases). Per germline, CDR1 MGHRA and CDR2 YSYEKL. With 0 bases removed from V and 8 bases from J, the gap between germline ends came to 11 bases. This CDR3 spans 14 amino acids. CDR3 nucleotides: TGCGCCAGCAGCCAAGAAGCCGTAGGGGACATTCAGTACTTC. Translating it yields CASSQEAVGDIQYF.

This sequence joins TRBV3-1 (or the pseudogene TRBV3-2) and TRBJ1-5; possible D gene TRBD1, 6 bases. The CDR3 has 14 amino acids. V was cut by 1 base and J by 6 bases, with 10 bases left in between. Germline assignment: CDR1 LGHDT and CDR2 YNNKEL (reference sequence). CDR3 in amino acids: CASSQVGGGQPQHF. CDR3 nucleotide sequence: TGTGCCAGCAGCCAAGTGGGAGGGGGTCAGCCCCAGCATTTT.

The chain uses TRBV6-2 or TRBV6-3 and TRBJ2-3, with 12 positions matching TRBD2. The CDR3 extends over 18 amino acids. Unmatched junction bases numbered 10, after V lost 6 bases and J lost 0 bases. Germline V gives CDR1 MNHEY, CDR2 SVGEGT. DNA of the CDR3: TGTGCCAGCAGCTGGACCTCTAGCGGGAGGGCCAGCACAGATACGCAGTATTTT. Protein product: CASSWTSSGRASTDTQYF.

This chain connects TRBV10-3 to TRBJ1-2; possibly TRBD1 for D (6 bases). Germline CDR1 and CDR2: ENHRY and SYGVKD. The CDR3 runs 13 residues. Trimming left V 3 bases short and J 4 bases short, with 9 bases between. The CDR3 sequence is CAISEQGPYGYTF. CDR3 coding DNA: TGTGCCATCAGTGAACAGGGCCCCTATGGCTACACCTTC.

This clone was counted between two and nine times. The J gene is TRBJ1-2, the V gene TRBV7-8, with a possible D match to TRBD1 (6 bases). The V end was cut by 5 bases, the J end by 3 bases, with 10 bases between. CDR3 length: 13 amino acids. The germline gives CDR1 SGHVS, CDR2 FQNEAQ. The CDR3 loop reads CASSPDRYYGYTF. The DNA for the CDR3 is TGTGCCAGCAGCCCGGACAGATACTATGGCTACACCTTC. The complete variable domain, with remaining parts taken from reference TRBV7-8 and TRBJ1-2, reads GAGVSQSPRYKVAKRGQDVALRCDPISGHVSLFWYQQALGQGPEFLTYFQNEAQLDKSGLPSDRFFAERPEGSVSTLKIQRTQQEDSAVYLCASSPDRYYGYTFGSGTRLTVV.

The chain recombines TRBV24-1 with TRBJ2-1, with 8 bases that match TRBD1. The CDR3 loop spans 13 amino acids. The germline V gene has CDR1 KGHDR and CDR2 SFDVKD. V lost 4 bases, J lost 7 bases, and 2 bases stayed unmatched. CDR3 sequence (DNA): TGTGCCACCAGTGAACGGACAGGGAATGAGCAGTTCTTC. Translation: CATSERTGNEQFF.

The rearrangement uses TRBV5-1 and TRBJ2-7, with 9 bases matching TRBD1. The CDR3 sequence is 16 residues long. Per the germline V gene, CDR1 is SGHRS and CDR2 is YFSETQ. V gave up 0 bases and J gave up 5 bases; unmatched junction bases: 9. CDR3 bases: TGCGCCAGCAGCTTGGATGTCGGACAGGGGAACAACGAGCAGTACTTC. Its translation is CASSLDVGQGNNEQYF. Complete variable domain (other parts from reference TRBV5-1 and TRBJ2-7): KAGVTQTPRYLIKTRGQQVTLSCSPISGHRSVSWYQQTPGQGLQFLFEYFSETQRNKGNFPGRFSGRQFSNSRSEMNVSTLELGDSALYLCASSLDVGQGNNEQYFGPGTRLTVT.

Here the CDR3 reads CASSRRLSGNQPQHF. The CDR3 DNA is TGTGCCAGCAGCCGAAGACTCTCGGGCAATCAGCCCCAGCATTTT. The chain has TRBV3-1 (or the pseudogene TRBV3-2) and TRBJ1-5; D not resolved. Trimming pared 4 bases from V and 2 bases from J, leaving 12 bases between. Germline CDR1 is LGHDT and CDR2 is YNNKEL (reference sequence). The CDR3 spans 15 residues.

The gene calls are TRBV6-5 and TRBJ2-7; D is unresolved. The germline V and J ends were trimmed by 8 bases and 4 bases, with 15 bases remaining between them. This CDR3 is 13 amino acids long. Germline CDR1 is MNHEY and CDR2 is SVGAGI. The CDR3 spells CASSSPAVYEQYF. DNA of the CDR3: TGTGCCAGCTCCTCTCCCGCAGTATACGAGCAGTACTTC.

The chain has TRBV5-4 and TRBJ1-2; 7 positions match TRBD1. V lost 4 bases, J lost 6 bases, and 6 bases stayed unmatched. The CDR3 has 13 amino acids. Germline values: CDR1 SGHNT, CDR2 YYREEE (reference sequence). CDR3 region: CASSSDRVHGYTF. DNA of the CDR3: TGTGCCAGCAGCAGTGACAGGGTCCATGGCTACACCTTC.

This clone was seen just once. The V call is TRBV7-9, the J call TRBJ2-3, with D perhaps TRBD2 (5 bases). The V gene's germline CDR1 is SEHNR and CDR2 FQNEAQ (reference sequence). The CDR3 runs to 15 residues. The V and J ends lost 4 bases and 0 bases respectively, with 11 bases between them. The CDR3 region has the DNA TGTGCCAGCAGCTACTTGTGGGAGAGCACAGATACGCAGTATTTT. Translating gives CASSYLWESTDTQYF.

The chain is built from TRBV9 and TRBJ2-1, with 7 bases aligning to TRBD2. V shed 4 bases, J shed 4 bases, and the junction held 11 bases outside the gene matches. Looked up from germline, CDR1 is SGDLS and CDR2 is YYNGEE. The CDR3 runs to 16 residues. The CDR3 DNA reads as TGTGCCAGCAGCTCCCACCGGGGGGAGGGATACAATGAGCAGTTCTTC. Amino acid sequence: CASSSHRGEGYNEQFF.

The rearrangement uses TRBV27 and TRBJ2-1; TRBD2 matches 11 bases. The CDR3 has 16 residues. Germline trimming cut 6 bases from V and 4 bases from J; bases unmatched to any gene: 8. In germline, CDR1 is MNHEY, CDR2 SMNVEV (reference sequence). The CDR3 sequence is CASSPLAGGLYNEQFF. In nucleotides, the CDR3 is TGTGCCAGCAGCCCTTTAGCGGGAGGGTTATACAATGAGCAGTTCTTC.

This chain links TRBV9 with TRBJ1-5, with D hard to call. The length of the CDR3 is 15 residues. Trimming removed 0 bases from V and 1 base from J, with 8 bases in between. Germline CDR1 is SGDLS and CDR2 is YYNGEE. This CDR3 is CASSVGSGSNQPQHF. The CDR3 DNA sequence: TGTGCCAGCAGCGTAGGGTCGGGGAGCAATCAGCCCCAGCATTTT.